This T cell receptor (beta chain) derives from a study of cytomegalovirus exposure and HLA in healthy donors. Points from the study as a whole: As a later analysis revealed, the rate of TCR association differed by HLA locus, with DRB1 most and HLA-C fewest.

CDR3 length: 17 amino acids. After removal of 6 bases from V and 9 bases from J, the junction contained 20 bases not matched to a gene. Germline CDR1 MDHEN, CDR2 SYDVKM. About this clone itself: The antigen remains unidentified.

The PCR contained 60 Vbeta and 13 Jbeta primers. Profiling relied on immunoSEQ multiplex PCR, and the TCRdb table lists in-frame clones only, not all of them. Among 200,000 or so clones listed, 77% were seen once. Specimen: PBMCs. The sequence was collected from a woman aged 25-40 years in good health and CMV-seropositive. The J gene is TRBJ2-1, the V gene TRBV28; 7 nucleotides match TRBD1. In nucleotides, the CDR3 is TGTGCCAGCAGGGATGGGGACAGCCAAATTCGGGCGGGTGAGCAGTTCTTC. Amino acids: CASRDGDSQIRAGEQFF.